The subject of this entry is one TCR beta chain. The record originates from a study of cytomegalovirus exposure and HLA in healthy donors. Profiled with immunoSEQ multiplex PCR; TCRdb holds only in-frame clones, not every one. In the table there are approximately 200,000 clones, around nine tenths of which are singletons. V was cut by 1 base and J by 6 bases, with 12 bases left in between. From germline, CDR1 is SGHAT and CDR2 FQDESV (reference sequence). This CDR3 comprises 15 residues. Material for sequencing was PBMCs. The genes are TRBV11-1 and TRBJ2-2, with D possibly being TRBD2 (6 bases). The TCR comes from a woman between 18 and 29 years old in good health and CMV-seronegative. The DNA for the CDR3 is TGTGCCAGCAGCTTAGAGGGCGGGAATGCCGGGGAGCTGTTTTTT. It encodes CASSLEGGNAGELFF. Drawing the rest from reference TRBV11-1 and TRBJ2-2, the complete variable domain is EAEVAQSPRYKITEKSQAVAFWCDPISGHATLYWYRQILGQGPELLVQFQDESVVDDSQLPKDRFSAERLKGVDSTLKIQPAELGDSAMYLCASSLEGGNAGELFFGEGSRLTVL.